Given below is one TCR beta chain in context. Its antigen is not known. The source of the sample is a study of T cell responses to AZD1222 COVID-19 vaccine. Study-wide results and limits: There were vaccine-associated CD4 TCRs across spike, dominant at 160-218 and 743-854. An increase in Spike-specific TCR breadth and depth was observed after two AZD1222 doses.

Assay used: immunoSEQ multiplex PCR; TCRdb lists only in-frame clones, some missing. The table shows approximately 94,000 clones, with 80% to 95% occurring only once. Per germline, CDR1 SGDLS and CDR2 YYNGEE. With V trimmed by 0 bases and J by 2 bases, 8 bases remained unmatched. This CDR3 has 17 amino acids. This specimen consisted of peripheral blood, obtained on day 0 of AZD1222 vaccination. The clonotype originates from an adult in good health. This chain connects TRBV9 to TRBJ2-1; 7 positions agree with TRBD2. This chain's CDR3 is CASSVGTSGGPYNEQFF. CDR3 DNA sequence: TGTGCCAGCAGCGTAGGGACCTCGGGGGGTCCCTACAATGAGCAGTTCTTC.